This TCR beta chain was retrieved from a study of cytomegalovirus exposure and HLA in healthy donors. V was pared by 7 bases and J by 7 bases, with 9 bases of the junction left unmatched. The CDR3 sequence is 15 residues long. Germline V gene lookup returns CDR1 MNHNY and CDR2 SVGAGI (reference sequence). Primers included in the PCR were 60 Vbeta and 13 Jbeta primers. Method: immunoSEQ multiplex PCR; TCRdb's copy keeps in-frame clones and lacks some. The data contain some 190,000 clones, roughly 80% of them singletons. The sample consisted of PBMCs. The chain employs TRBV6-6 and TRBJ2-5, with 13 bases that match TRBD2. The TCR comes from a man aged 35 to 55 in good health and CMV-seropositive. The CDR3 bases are TGTGCCAGCAATTTAGGACTAGCGGGAGAAGGGACCCAGTACTTC. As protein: CASNLGLAGEGTQYF.